The 10 T cell receptor beta chains given below trace back to one sample, sequenced in a study of cytomegalovirus exposure and HLA in healthy donors. This PCR relied on a set of 60 Vbeta primers and 13 Jbeta primers. Produced via immunoSEQ multiplex PCR; TCRdb's table is partial and in-frame only. The sample lists around 110,000 clones; approximately 79% were seen once. The sample was PBMCs. The receptors stem from a man between 18 and 29 years old in good health and CMV-seronegative.

The chain is built from TRBV5-1 and TRBJ2-3, with TRBD2 matching 13 bases. V gave up 4 bases and J gave up 2 bases; unmatched junction bases: 4. The germline gives CDR1 SGHRS, CDR2 YFSETQ. The length of the CDR3 is 16 residues. The CDR3 is CASSLTSGGNTDTQYF. The CDR3 coding sequence is TGCGCCAGCAGCCTGACTAGCGGGGGGAACACAGATACGCAGTATTTT.

The chain combines TRBV5-8 with TRBJ2-1; TRBD2 matches 7 bases. J gave up 4 bases and V 2 bases, and 6 bases lay outside the gene matches. From germline, CDR1 is SGHTS and CDR2 YDEGEE. The CDR3 has 15 amino acids. The CDR3 loop is CASSLGLADYNEQFF. The CDR3 nucleotides are TGTGCCAGCAGCTTAGGGCTAGCGGATTACAATGAGCAGTTCTTC.

Only one count was recorded for this clone. The J gene is TRBJ1-2, the V gene TRBV5-4; no reliable D call. CDR3 length equals 14 residues. V gave up 0 bases and J gave up 7 bases, with 13 bases separating them. The V gene's germline CDR1 is SGHNT and CDR2 YYREEE (reference sequence). The CDR3 sequence is CASSLAVGECGYTF. For the CDR3, the DNA is TGTGCCAGCAGCTTGGCTGTTGGAGAATGTGGCTACACCTTC.

The V and J genes are TRBV2 and TRBJ2-3, with TRBD2 matching over 8 bases. V was clipped by 10 bases and J by 6 bases; unmatched bases: 9. Germline V CDR1 and CDR2: SNHLY, FYNNEI. CDR3 length: 13 residues. CDR3 DNA sequence: TGTGCCACCTTAGCGGGACCTGGGGATACGCAGTATTTT. This gives the protein CATLAGPGDTQYF.

The chain has TRBV5-5 and TRBJ2-7, with D perhaps matching TRBD2 (7 bases). The ends were cut back, 0 bases at V and 3 bases at J, with 28 bases in the middle. The CDR3 length is 20 residues. Germline CDR1 and CDR2: SGHKS and YYEKEE (reference sequence). Here the CDR3 reads CASSLGMRGGSGSSHYEQYF. CDR3 in DNA: TGTGCCAGCAGCTTGGGGATGCGCGGGGGCTCAGGGAGTTCACACTACGAGCAGTACTTC.

There are a few counts of this clone. The gene calls are TRBV6-5 and TRBJ1-1, with TRBD1 identical over 7 bases. The V and J ends lost 5 bases and 1 base, in that order; junction bases with no gene match: 7. The CDR3 runs 15 residues. Germline V gene lookup returns CDR1 MNHEY and CDR2 SVGAGI. The CDR3 coding sequence is TGTGCCAGCAGTCACCGACAGGGATGGAACACTGAAGCTTTCTTT. Encoded protein: CASSHRQGWNTEAFF.

CDR3 sequence (DNA): TGTGCCAGCCGATCGGGACAGGCCGGGTACGAGCAGTACTTC. This translates into CASRSGQAGYEQYF. The chain couples TRBV25-1 to TRBJ2-7, with 8 positions matching TRBD1. CDR1 MGHDK and CDR2 SYGVNS come from the germline V gene. The junction had 10 bases not matched to a gene; V was cut back by 8 bases and J by 4 bases. This CDR3 has 14 amino acids.

A few counts support this clone. The V gene is TRBV5-4, the J gene TRBJ1-4; D may be TRBD1 (5 bases). The germline CDR1 and CDR2 sequences are SGHNT and YYREEE (reference sequence). There are 15 residues in the CDR3. The V gene lost 4 bases and the J gene lost 5 bases, with 15 bases spanning the gap. Here the CDR3 reads CASSQEQGENEKLFF. The CDR3 nucleotides read TGTGCCAGCAGCCAAGAGCAGGGCGAAAATGAAAAACTGTTTTTT.

This clone was seen only a few times. V is TRBV6-1 and J is TRBJ2-7; TRBD1 matches 8 bases. Germline V gives CDR1 MNHNS, CDR2 SASEGT. The V and J ends lost 5 bases and 5 bases, in that order; junction bases with no gene match: 8. The CDR3 is 14 amino acids. CDR3 amino acids: CASSRRQGQDEQYF. Written as DNA, the CDR3 is TGTGCCAGCAGTAGGCGACAGGGGCAGGACGAGCAGTACTTC.

This chain joins TRBV27 and TRBJ2-7; tentative D call: TRBD1 (6 bases). CDR1 MNHEY and CDR2 SMNVEV come from the germline V gene (reference sequence). Trimming pared 6 bases from V and 5 bases from J, leaving 17 bases between. This CDR3 has 14 amino acids. The CDR3 coding sequence is TGTGCCAGCAGAAGGGTCCCAGGGGCGGACGAGCAGTACTTC. Protein sequence: CASRRVPGADEQYF.